What follows is one TCR beta chain and its context. What it recognizes is unknown. This CDR3 has 15 residues. Germline CDR1 is SEHNR and CDR2 is FQNEAQ (reference sequence). 5'RACE template switching with UMIs produced the TCR beta cDNA. TCRdb re-called the 5' RACE reads; every CDR3 protein appears as one record, without DNA. The listing records roughly 450,000 distinct CDR3 sequences. This sample is drawn from a study of T cells expressing NK-cell markers. Study details: The authors sequenced eight donors, of whom seven were HCMV-seropositive and one was seronegative.

Study conclusions and caveats: Similarly, these clonotypes led the CD3+CD56-NKG2C+ fraction as well in a few donors. CD8+ T cells in six or seven donors included dominant NKG2C+ clonotypes at roughly 1.0-7.0%.

The source material was blood T cells: a sorted CD56 or NKG2C T cell subset, CD4+ or CD8+ T cells, or bulk PBMC T cells (not recorded which). This receptor was obtained from a woman aged 50 to 60 in good health. This chain connects TRBV7-9 to TRBJ2-3. CDR3 in amino acids: CASSLAEHQRDTQYF. Based on the CDR3 plus reference TRBV7-9 and TRBJ2-3, the full variable domain is DTGVSQNPRHKITKRGQNVTFRCDPISEHNRLYWYRQTLGQGPEFLTYFQNEAQLEKSRLLSDRFSAERPKGSFSTLEIQRTEQGDSAMYLCASSLAEHQRDTQYFGPGTRLTVL.